This T cell receptor (beta chain) was retrieved from a study of T-cell reconstitution after alpha-beta-depleted transplantation in children. General observations from the study: Some patients showed high day-60 TCRbeta diversity, which derived from surviving recipient T cells and thymic progenitors.

Preparation of the TCRbeta library used unique molecular identifiers. One entry per CDR3 protein results from TCRdb running MiXCR on the PCR reads. Among 500,000 to 600,000 distinct CDR3 sequences, over 20% were seen once, and the ten largest hold about 35%. This CDR3 spans 14 amino acids. Germline V gene lookup returns CDR1 ENHRY and CDR2 SYGVKD. As concerns this clonotype: No antigen is known for it. At one end, the junction sequence differs from germline, possibly due to a read error.

The sequence derives from a boy younger than two with Wiskott-Aldrich syndrome, due to receive a stem cell transplant. The genes are TRBV10-3 and TRBJ2-7; 7 bases fit TRBD1. Sequenced material: PBMCs, taken before TCRalphabeta/CD19-depleted stem cell transplant. The CDR3 sequence: CAITESQGNYEQYF. CDR3 DNA sequence: TGTGCCATCACTGAGTCACAGGGGAACTACGAGCAGTACTTC.